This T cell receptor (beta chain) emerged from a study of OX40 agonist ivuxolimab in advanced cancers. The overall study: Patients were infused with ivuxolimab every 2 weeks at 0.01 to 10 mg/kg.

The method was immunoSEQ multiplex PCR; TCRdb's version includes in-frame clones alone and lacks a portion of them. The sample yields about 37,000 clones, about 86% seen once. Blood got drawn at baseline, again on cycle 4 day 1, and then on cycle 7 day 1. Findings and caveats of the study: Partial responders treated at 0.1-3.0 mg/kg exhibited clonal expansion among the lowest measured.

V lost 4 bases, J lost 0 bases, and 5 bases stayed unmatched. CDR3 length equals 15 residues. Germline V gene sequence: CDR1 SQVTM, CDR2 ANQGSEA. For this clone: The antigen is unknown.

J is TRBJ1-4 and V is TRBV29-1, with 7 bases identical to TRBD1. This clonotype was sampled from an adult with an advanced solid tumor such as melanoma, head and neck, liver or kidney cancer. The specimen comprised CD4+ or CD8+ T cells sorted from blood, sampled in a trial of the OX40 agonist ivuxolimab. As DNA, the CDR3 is TGCAGCGTTGGGGACAGACAAACAACTAATGAAAAACTGTTTTTT. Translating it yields CSVGDRQTTNEKLFF.